These T cell receptor beta chains were read from a single sample in a study of control samples from healthy donors and cancer patients. Generated by immunoSEQ multiplex PCR, the TCRdb table keeps only in-frame clones and is missing some. The sample yields about 180,000 clones, approximately 92% seen once. Source material: blood. The source is a man aged 30-40 years in good health. CDR3s include the opening cysteine and the closing phenylalanine or tryptophan. The order of the fields is clone size, V gene, D gene, J gene, CDR3 DNA, CDR3 protein. The D gene is left open where the match is weak. Size values are once, few and many counts, or a class for expanded clones, and some rows have none.

once	TRBV6-5	TRBD1	TRBJ1-2	TGTGCCGGTCAGACAGGGGGCATCAGCTATGGCTACACCTTC	CAGQTGGISYGYTF
-	TRBV7-9	-	TRBJ2-2	TGTGCCAGCAGCTCGGCAGGGGCGCCCACCGGGGAGCTGTTTTTT	CASSSAGAPTGELFF
-	TRBV19	-	TRBJ2-1	TGTGCCAGTAGTATAGTATCTGGGGGCAATGAGCAGTTCTTC	CASSIVSGGNEQFF
few	TRBV6-6	-	TRBJ2-3	TGTGCCAGCAGCCCCCTTGGCACAGATACGCAGTATTTT	CASSPLGTDTQYF
-	TRBV4-1	-	TRBJ1-5	TGCGCCAGCAGCCAAGTTCCCCCCCTACTCCTACCCCATCAGCCCCAGCATTTT	CASSQVPPLLLPHQPQHF
-	TRBV7-9	-	TRBJ1-2	TGTGCCAGCAGCCATCCAGGGACCGAGGTCCTCCATGGCTACACCTTC	CASSHPGTEVLHGYTF
-	TRBV5-1	-	TRBJ1-2	TGCGCCAGCAGCTTAGGCAGGGCCAATGGCTACACCTTC	CASSLGRANGYTF
-	TRBV9	TRBD2	TRBJ2-3	TGTGCCAGCAGCGTAGGACTAGCGGGAGGAAAAGATACGCAGTATTTT	CASSVGLAGGKDTQYF
-	TRBV27	-	TRBJ1-4	TGTGCCAGCAGTGGCCCGGGAAAACTGTTTTTT	CASSGPGKLFF
-	TRBV5-1	-	TRBJ1-2	TGCGCCAGCAGCTTGGCCCAGGGTCGGAGCTATGGCTACACCTTC	CASSLAQGRSYGYTF
-	TRBV5-1	TRBD1	TRBJ1-2	TGCGCCAGCAGCTCTTCGACAGGGGTTTTTCCTGGCTACACCTTC	CASSSSTGVFPGYTF
-	TRBV6-1	-	TRBJ2-7	TGTGCCAGCAGTGAGGGTCAGCACCATACTGGCGAGCAGTACTTC	CASSEGQHHTGEQYF
-	TRBV5-1	TRBD1	TRBJ2-5	TGCGCCAGCAGCCCTAACAGGGGTGAGGAGACCCAGTACTTC	CASSPNRGEETQYF
-	TRBV5-1	-	TRBJ1-1	TGCGCCAGCAGCTTGGAGCGCGGGGATCGAGCTTTCTTT	CASSLERGDRAFF
-	TRBV18	TRBD2	TRBJ2-7	TGTGCCAGCTCTGGGGGGGAGCGGGCTTTCTACGAGCAGTACTTC	CASSGGERAFYEQYF
-	TRBV2	TRBD1	TRBJ2-7	TGTGCCAGCGGGAGACAGGGTAACTACGAGCAGTACTTC	CASGRQGNYEQYF
-	TRBV29-1	-	TRBJ1-2	TGCAGCGTTGAAGCTTCGACAGTTACCTATGGCTACACCTTC	CSVEASTVTYGYTF
-	TRBV9	-	TRBJ2-1	TGTGCCAGCAGCGTATGGGATAGCTCCTACAATGAGCAGTTCTTC	CASSVWDSSYNEQFF
-	TRBV18	-	TRBJ1-4	TGTGCCAGCTCTCAAACCCGGGGCCGAAATGAAAAACTGTTTTTT	CASSQTRGRNEKLFF
-	TRBV7-2	TRBD1	TRBJ2-7	TGTGCCAGCAGCCTGGAGGGACAGGGCTCTTACTCCTACGAGCAGTACTTC	CASSLEGQGSYSYEQYF
-	TRBV4-1	TRBD2	TRBJ2-1	TGCGCCAGCAGCCAAATAGCGGGAGCTAACAATGAGCAGTTCTTC	CASSQIAGANNEQFF
-	TRBV6-5	-	TRBJ2-7	TGTGCCAGCACCGAGTCCTACGAGCAGTACTTC	CASTESYEQYF
-	TRBV7-9	-	TRBJ1-2	TGTGCCAGCAGCCCAGATGGCTATGGCTACACCTTC	CASSPDGYGYTF
-	TRBV27	TRBD1	TRBJ2-7	TGTGCCAGCAGGGGACAGGTGCTGGGCTCCTACGAGCAGTACTTC	CASRGQVLGSYEQYF
-	TRBV5-4	TRBD1	TRBJ1-2	TGTGCCAGCAGCTTGGGGTCGACAGGGAACTATGGCTACACCTTC	CASSLGSTGNYGYTF
-	TRBV6-1	-	TRBJ2-1	TGTGCCAGCAGTGATCTCCCGAGGGAATTCTCCTACAATGAGCAGTTCTTC	CASSDLPREFSYNEQFF
-	TRBV5-1	-	TRBJ2-2	TGCGCCAGCAGCTTGTCACAGATCAACACCGGGGAGCTGTTTTTT	CASSLSQINTGELFF
-	TRBV6-2/TRBV6-3	-	TRBJ2-1	TGTGCCAGCAGTTATAAGGGCATTACCTACAATGAGCAGTTCTTC	CASSYKGITYNEQFF
-	TRBV3-1/TRBV3-2	-	TRBJ1-2	TGTGCCAGCAGCCAAGAGGGAAAGGTTAGGCAGGGGCACACCTTC	CASSQEGKVRQGHTF
-	TRBV11-2	-	TRBJ2-4	TGTGCCAGCAGCCTTCGGACAGCCAAAAACATTCAGTACTTC	CASSLRTAKNIQYF
-	TRBV7-8	TRBD2	TRBJ2-2	TGTGCCAGCAGCTCACCCTTGGGGGGGAGCGCTAACGGGGACACCGGGGAGCTGTTTTTT	CASSSPLGGSANGDTGELFF
once	TRBV6-5	-	TRBJ1-5	TGTGCCAGCCACGAACGCAGGGCCTCGGAACAGCCCCAGCATTTT	CASHERRASEQPQHF
-	TRBV6-1	-	TRBJ2-1	TGTGCCAGCAGTGCCCCGAGGGGGGAGGTATCGAATGAGCAGTTCTTC	CASSAPRGEVSNEQFF
-	TRBV5-1	-	TRBJ2-2	TGCGCCAGCAGCTTGGGGAGGTCGGAGACCGGGGAGCTGTTTTTT	CASSLGRSETGELFF
-	TRBV27	-	TRBJ1-3	TGTGCCAGCAGTCCCCTCGGCACGGGAAACACCATATATTTT	CASSPLGTGNTIYF
-	TRBV7-8	-	TRBJ2-3	TGTGCCAGCGGGGACGGGGATTCAGATACGCAGTATTTT	CASGDGDSDTQYF
-	TRBV11-2	-	TRBJ2-3	TGTGCCAGCAGCTTAGATTTTTTATTCCCTGGCACAGATACGCAGTATTTT	CASSLDFLFPGTDTQYF
-	TRBV5-1	TRBD1	TRBJ2-7	TGCGCCAGCAGTCTTCTTGGACAGGGGGCGATCGGATCCGAGCAGTACTTC	CASSLLGQGAIGSEQYF
-	TRBV27	-	TRBJ2-7	TGTGCCAGCAGTCCAGAGCCCCTTTTGGGCCACGAGCAGTACTTC	CASSPEPLLGHEQYF
-	TRBV11-2	-	TRBJ1-5	TGTGCCAGCAGCTTAGGAGGGCACCAGCCCCAGCATTTT	CASSLGGHQPQHF